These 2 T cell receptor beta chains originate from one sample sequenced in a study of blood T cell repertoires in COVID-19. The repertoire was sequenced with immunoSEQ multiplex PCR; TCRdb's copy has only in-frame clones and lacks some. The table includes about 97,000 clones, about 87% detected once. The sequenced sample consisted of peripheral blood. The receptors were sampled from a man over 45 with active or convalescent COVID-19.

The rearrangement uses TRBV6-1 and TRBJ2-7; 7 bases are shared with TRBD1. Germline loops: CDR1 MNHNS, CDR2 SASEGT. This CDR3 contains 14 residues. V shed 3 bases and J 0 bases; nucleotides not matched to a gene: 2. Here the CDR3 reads CASSDRDSSYEQYV. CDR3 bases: TGTGCCAGCAGTGACCGGGACAGCTCCTACGAGCAGTACGTC.

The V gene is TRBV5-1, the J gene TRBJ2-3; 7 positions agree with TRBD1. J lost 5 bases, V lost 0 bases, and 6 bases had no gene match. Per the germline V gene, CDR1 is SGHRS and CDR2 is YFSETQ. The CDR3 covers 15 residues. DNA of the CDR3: TGCGCCAGCAGCTTGGATACAGGGGCGGGAGATACGCAGTATTTT. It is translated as CASSLDTGAGDTQYF. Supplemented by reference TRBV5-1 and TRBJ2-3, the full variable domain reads KAGVTQTPRYLIKTRGQQVTLSCSPISGHRSVSWYQQTPGQGLQFLFEYFSETQRNKGNFPGRFSGRQFSNSRSEMNVSTLELGDSALYLCASSLDTGAGDTQYFGPGTRLTVL.